What follows are 21 T cell receptor beta chains derived from one specimen sequenced in a study of a mutant IDH1 vaccine in newly diagnosed glioma. Method: immunoSEQ multiplex PCR; TCRdb's copy keeps in-frame clones and lacks some. Of 57,000 or so clones in the sample, about 80% were seen once. Time point given: week 11, during vaccination. Vaccinated patients received 300 ug of mutant IDH1 20-mer peptide per dose, with topical imiquimod. No antigen has been identified for these receptors. This specimen consisted of PBMCs, obtained from a glioma patient whose treatment included an IDH1 peptide vaccine. The receptor source for this set is a man aged 25 to 45 with glioma.

This chain links TRBV2 with TRBJ1-2; D possibly corresponds to TRBD1 (5 bases). V gave up 5 bases and J gave up 3 bases, with 13 bases separating them. Germline V gene sequence: CDR1 SNHLY, CDR2 FYNNEI. This CDR3 spans 14 amino acids. The CDR3 DNA reads as TGTGCCAGCAGTCGATCAGGGTTGGACTATGGCTACACCTTC. Its protein product is CASSRSGLDYGYTF.

The chain recombines TRBV20-1 with TRBJ1-2, with 7 positions matching TRBD1. V was pared by 5 bases and J by 7 bases, with 4 bases of the junction left unmatched. Germline-derived CDR1 and CDR2 are DFQATT and SNEGSKA (reference sequence). The CDR3 is made up of 11 amino acids. This CDR3 is CSAYRGTGYTF. In DNA, the CDR3 is TGCAGTGCTTACAGGGGAACTGGCTACACCTTC.

The chain uses TRBV5-6 and TRBJ2-1; no firm D call. Germline loops: CDR1 SGHDT, CDR2 YYEEEE. This CDR3 is built from 11 residues. V dropped 0 bases and J dropped 8 bases, with 3 bases sitting between them. The CDR3: CASSLVDEQFF. CDR3 nucleotide sequence: TGTGCCAGCAGCTTGGTCGATGAGCAGTTCTTC. The complete variable domain, with remaining parts taken from reference TRBV5-6 and TRBJ2-1, reads DAGVTQSPTHLIKTRGQQVTLRCSPKSGHDTVSWYQQALGQGPQFIFQYYEEEERQRGNFPDRFSGHQFPNYSSELNVNALLLGDSALYLCASSLVDEQFFGPGTRLTVL.

The chain carries TRBV2 and TRBJ1-6, with a weak D call TRBD1 (5 bases). The CDR3 is made up of 15 amino acids. CDR1 is SNHLY and CDR2 is FYNNEI in the germline V gene. V was shortened by 4 bases and J by 8 bases, with 15 bases between the two germline ends. CDR3 coding DNA: TGTGCCAGCAGTGTAGACAGTGAGGGAGATTCACCCCTCCACTTT. It translates to CASSVDSEGDSPLHF.

The chain uses TRBV28 and TRBJ2-3; no reliable D call. From germline, CDR1 is MDHEN and CDR2 SYDVKM. V was shortened by 5 bases and J by 0 bases, with 6 bases between the two germline ends. The CDR3 runs to 13 residues. CDR3 bases: TGTGCCAGCAGTCTACAAAGCACAGATACGCAGTATTTT. This sequence encodes CASSLQSTDTQYF.

The chain has TRBV14 and TRBJ2-1; 11 bases fit TRBD2. The CDR3 has 15 amino acids. In germline, CDR1 is SGHDN, CDR2 FVKESK. V lost 4 bases and J lost 8; bases outside the gene matches: 7. The CDR3: CASSLRLAGLDEQFF. The CDR3 bases are TGTGCCAGCAGCCTACGACTAGCGGGACTCGATGAGCAGTTCTTC. Full variable domain (outside the CDR3, taken from reference TRBV14 and TRBJ2-1): EAGVTQFPSHSVIEKGQTVTLRCDPISGHDNLYWYRRVMGKEIKFLLHFVKESKQDESGMPNNRFLAERTGGTYSTLKVQPAELEDSGVYFCASSLRLAGLDEQFFGPGTRLTVL.

By share, this clone ranks as medium-sized. The chain uses TRBV19 and TRBJ1-1; D is unresolved. Per germline, CDR1 LNHDA and CDR2 SQIVND (reference sequence). Trimming took 6 bases from V and 2 from J, leaving 10 bases between them. This CDR3 spans 13 amino acids. The DNA of the CDR3 is TGTGCCAGTAGATTAACACTTAACACTGAAGCTTTCTTT. This codes for CASRLTLNTEAFF. Using reference TRBV19 and TRBJ1-1 for the parts outside the CDR3, the full variable domain is DGGITQSPKYLFRKEGQNVTLSCEQNLNHDAMYWYRQDPGQGLRLIYYSQIVNDFQKGDIAEGYSVSREKKESFPLTVTSAQKNPTAFYLCASRLTLNTEAFFGQGTRLTVV.

The V gene is TRBV30, the J gene TRBJ2-7; D perhaps matches TRBD1 (6 bases). This CDR3 region has 13 residues. V lost 4 bases and J lost 3, with 13 bases in between. CDR1 GTSNPN and CDR2 SVGIG come from the germline V gene (reference sequence). The CDR3 is CAWKARGYYEQYF. The CDR3 bases are TGTGCCTGGAAGGCCAGGGGCTACTACGAGCAGTACTTC.

This rearrangement joins TRBV5-1 to TRBJ2-3, with 8 bases fitting TRBD1. CDR3 length: 17 residues. The junction had 10 bases not matched to a gene; V was cut back by 4 bases and J by 0 bases. The germline V gene has CDR1 SGHRS and CDR2 YFSETQ. For the CDR3, the DNA is TGCGCCAGCAGCCACGCCGGACAGGGCAATAGCACAGATACGCAGTATTTT. It specifies CASSHAGQGNSTDTQYF.

This clone was seen once. The genes are TRBV13 and TRBJ2-3; 8 positions match TRBD2. Germline V gives CDR1 PRHDT, CDR2 FYEKMQ (reference sequence). This CDR3 comprises 16 residues. The J segment lost 0 bases and the V segment lost 2 bases, leaving 4 bases of the junction unmatched. The CDR3 coding sequence is TGTGCCAGCAGCTTAAGTGTAGCGGGGAGCACAGATACGCAGTATTTT. Translation gives CASSLSVAGSTDTQYF.

The gene calls are TRBV7-9 and TRBJ2-5, with D perhaps matching TRBD1 (5 bases). The CDR3 length is 14 residues. The ends were cut back, 3 bases at V and 1 base at J, with 9 bases in the middle. From germline, CDR1 is SEHNR and CDR2 FQNEAQ (reference sequence). For the CDR3, the DNA is TGTGCCAGCAGCTTTGACAGAATCCAAGAGACCCAGTACTTC. Translation: CASSFDRIQETQYF.

The chain carries TRBV7-2 and TRBJ2-1, with 8 bases aligning to TRBD1. The V and J ends lost 3 bases and 0 bases, in that order; junction bases with no gene match: 10. Looked up from germline, CDR1 is SGHTA and CDR2 is FQGNSA. The CDR3 length is 18 residues. CDR3 amino acids: CASSFDRGRVSSYNEQFF. For the CDR3, the DNA is TGTGCCAGCAGCTTCGACAGGGGAAGAGTAAGCTCCTACAATGAGCAGTTCTTC. Full variable domain (missing parts from reference TRBV7-2 and TRBJ2-1): GAGVSQSPSNKVTEKGKDVELRCDPISGHTALYWYRQSLGQGLEFLIYFQGNSAPDKSGLPSDRFSAERTGGSVSTLTIQRTQQEDSAVYLCASSFDRGRVSSYNEQFFGPGTRLTVL.

Only one count was recorded for this clone. V is TRBV18 and J is TRBJ2-5; unclear D gene. Germline V CDR1 and CDR2: KGHSH, LQKENI. V was shortened by 1 base and J by 2 bases, with 5 bases between the two germline ends. This CDR3 contains 13 residues. The CDR3 coding sequence is TGTGCCAGCTCACCACAGGGTCAAGAGACCCAGTACTTC. It codes for CASSPQGQETQYF.

CDR3 sequence: CASSQRENTEAFF. The CDR3 DNA follows: TGCGCCAGCAGCCAGCGGGAGAACACTGAAGCTTTCTTT. The chain recombines TRBV5-1 with TRBJ1-1; D gene uncertain. The V and J ends lost 4 bases and 1 base respectively, with 8 bases between them. The germline gives CDR1 SGHRS, CDR2 YFSETQ. The CDR3 spans 13 residues.

Regarding this clone: The junction departs from germline at one end; a sequencing error may be responsible. The gene calls are TRBV5-4 and TRBJ1-1, with D possibly TRBD1 on 6 matching bases. Germline loops: CDR1 SGHNT, CDR2 YYREEE (reference sequence). The CDR3 is 14 residues long. Written as DNA, the CDR3 is TGTGCCAGCAGCTTGCCAACAGGGAACGCTGAAGCTTTCTTT. Its translation: CASSLPTGNAEAFF.

This clone was picked up one time. The chain has TRBV2 and TRBJ2-3; 7 nucleotides match TRBD1. This CDR3 has 12 amino acids. Looked up from germline, CDR1 is SNHLY and CDR2 is FYNNEI. V shed 6 bases, J shed 6 bases, and the junction held 3 bases outside the gene matches. In DNA, the CDR3 is TGTGCCAGCAGAGGGGGCCCCGATACGCAGTATTTT. It is translated as CASRGGPDTQYF.

The chain combines TRBV7-7 with TRBJ2-5; D might be TRBD2 (6 bases). Germline values: CDR1 SSHAT, CDR2 FNYEAQ (reference sequence). The CDR3 length is 13 residues. The V gene lost 5 bases and the J gene lost 4 bases, with 11 bases spanning the gap. Here the CDR3 DNA reads TGTGCCAGCAGCCCCGGGGGAGGAGAGACCCAGTACTTC. This translates into CASSPGGGETQYF. The whole variable domain, remainder taken from reference TRBV7-7 and TRBJ2-5, is GAGVSQSPRYKVTKRGQDVTLRCDPISSHATLYWYQQALGQGPEFLTYFNYEAQPDKSGLPSDRFSAERPEGSISTLTIQRTEQRDSAMYRCASSPGGGETQYFGPGTRLLVL.

With respect to this clone: Compared with germline, one end of the junction differs, possibly owing to a read error. This chain connects TRBV10-1 to TRBJ1-2; D not certain. Germline-derived CDR1 and CDR2 are WNHNN and SYGVQD (reference sequence). The CDR3 loop spans 22 amino acids. CDR3 sequence reads: CAGSTAIRSRKTYARKTYGYTF. The CDR3, as DNA: TGCGCCGGCAGTACCGCCATAAGATCGCGAAAGACCTATGCGCGAAAGACCTATGGCTACACCTTC.

The chain combines TRBV30 with TRBJ1-1, with D unclear. The CDR3 has 13 residues. CDR1 is GTSNPN, CDR2 SVGIG, per germline (reference sequence). V dropped 5 bases and J dropped 1 base, with 11 bases sitting between them. The chain's CDR3 is CAWGRGKNTEAFF. The CDR3 DNA is TGTGCCTGGGGGCGTGGGAAGAACACTGAAGCTTTCTTT.

V usage is TRBV9 and J usage is TRBJ2-1; D gene uncertain. The CDR3 contains 11 residues. The V end was cut by 3 bases, the J end by 6 bases, with 4 bases between. CDR1 is SGDLS and CDR2 is YYNGEE in the germline V gene. CDR3 amino acids: CASSAFNEQFF. The CDR3 DNA reads TGTGCCAGCAGCGCTTTCAATGAGCAGTTCTTC.

This clone has just one count. This chain uses TRBV4-3 with TRBJ1-2, with TRBD1 matching 8 bases. This CDR3 spans 17 amino acids. Germline V gene sequence: CDR1 LGHNA, CDR2 YSLEER. V dropped 4 bases and J dropped 5; count of bases not matched to a gene: 15. CDR3 protein: CASSPHLDRVWSYGYTF. The CDR3 DNA is TGCGCCAGCAGCCCCCATTTGGACAGGGTTTGGTCGTATGGCTACACCTTC.